A single sample gave rise to the 13 T cell receptor beta chains below, sequenced in a study of naive and memory T cell subsets. Indicated treatment: skin biopsy from PPD injection site in Mantoux-positive individual. An oligonucleotide containing a UMI was ligated to the 3' end of TCR cDNA. Four PCR rounds used nested alpha and beta constant region primers plus the SP2 primer. MiXCR was run by TCRdb on the UMI-ligation and nested PCR reads, yielding one entry per CDR3 protein. The sample consists of 35,000 to 40,000 distinct CDR3 sequences, approximately 10% of them appearing once. The sample in question was skin, obtained from a tuberculin skin test site. All receptors derive from an adult in good health.

In this sample, this clonotype turned up many times. The DNA for the CDR3 is TGTGCCAGCAGCCGCCGGACAGGGGATAACTACGAGCAGTACTTC. It is translated as CASSRRTGDNYEQYF. V and J are TRBV3-1 and TRBJ2-7; 9 bases are shared with TRBD1. V gave up 4 bases and J gave up 3 bases; unmatched junction bases: 7. Germline V gene sequence: CDR1 LGHDT, CDR2 YNNKEL (reference sequence). The CDR3 spans 15 residues.

The chain links TRBV2 to TRBJ2-5; D perhaps matches TRBD2 (6 bases). The CDR3 extends over 14 amino acids. V gave up 7 bases and J gave up 4 bases, with 16 bases separating them. Per germline, CDR1 SNHLY and CDR2 FYNNEI. CDR3 sequence reads: CASTSNGGAETQYF. The CDR3 DNA is TGTGCCAGCACCTCAAATGGAGGGGCAGAGACCCAGTACTTC.

V usage is TRBV7-2 and J usage is TRBJ1-2; the match to TRBD1 covers 10 bases. The germline CDR1 and CDR2 sequences are SGHTA and FQGNSA. The CDR3 has 13 amino acids. V was clipped by 5 bases and J by 7 bases; unmatched bases: 4. CDR3 coding DNA: TGTGCCAGCAGCCAAGGACAGGGGGGTGGCTACACCTTC. Residues: CASSQGQGGGYTF.

In its sample, this clonotype was seen many times. V and J are TRBV30 and TRBJ2-5; D gene uncertain. Per the germline V gene, CDR1 is GTSNPN and CDR2 is SVGIG (reference sequence). The CDR3 spans 11 residues. V shed 3 bases and J shed 4 bases, with 6 bases lying between them. The CDR3 nucleotides read TGTGCCTGGAGCGCCTCAGAGACCCAGTACTTC. This translates into CAWSASETQYF.

This clonotype was detected only a few times. This chain links TRBV7-8 with TRBJ1-1, with TRBD1 as a possible D gene (5 bases). The germline V and J ends were trimmed by 5 bases and 1 base, with 11 bases remaining between them. In germline, CDR1 is SGHVS, CDR2 FQNEAQ. This CDR3 contains 14 residues. CDR3 region: CASSPGRRNTEAFF. The CDR3 nucleotides are TGTGCCAGCAGCCCGGGACGGAGGAACACTGAAGCTTTCTTT.

This clonotype occurred a few times. The chain has TRBV9 and TRBJ1-1; D call uncertain. V lost 1 base and J lost 2, with 12 bases in between. This CDR3 region has 15 residues. CDR1 SGDLS and CDR2 YYNGEE come from the germline V gene. CDR3 residues: CASSVRGYDNTEAFF. In nucleotides, the CDR3 is TGTGCCAGCAGCGTACGCGGCTATGATAACACTGAAGCTTTCTTT.

This sequence joins TRBV6-1 and TRBJ1-1; no reliable D call. CDR1 and CDR2 (germline): MNHNS, SASEGT. The length of the CDR3 is 13 residues. Trimming pared 7 bases from V and 1 base from J, leaving 10 bases between. Here the CDR3 DNA reads TGTGCCAGCACCTATGCGGGGAACACTGAAGCTTTCTTT. Its protein is CASTYAGNTEAFF.

This clonotype appeared many times. As DNA, the CDR3 is TGTGCCAGCAGTTACTCGAGCCTCGCGAGGACAGATACGCAGTATTTT. Encoded protein: CASSYSSLARTDTQYF. The chain employs TRBV6-5 and TRBJ2-3; D ambiguous. V dropped 0 bases and J dropped 3 bases, with 13 bases sitting between them. The CDR3 runs to 16 residues. Germline V gene lookup returns CDR1 MNHEY and CDR2 SVGAGI.

This clonotype was picked up many times. This chain's CDR3 is CASSPTGQGGYGYTF. The CDR3 nucleotides are TGCGCCAGCAGTCCGACTGGACAGGGCGGGTATGGCTACACCTTC. This chain links TRBV10-2 with TRBJ1-2, with 8 bases matching TRBD1. This CDR3 is built from 15 residues. The germline CDR1 and CDR2 sequences are WSHSY and SAAADI. The V and J ends lost 5 bases and 5 bases, in that order; junction bases with no gene match: 10.

The sample holds a few counts of this clonotype. V and J are TRBV29-1 and TRBJ2-1, with 14 nucleotides matching TRBD2. CDR1 and CDR2 from the germline V gene are SQVTM and ANQGSEA. The length of the CDR3 is 15 residues. V was clipped by 4 bases and J by 4 bases; unmatched bases: 3. The CDR3 sequence: CSVGLAGGPYNEQFF. The DNA for the CDR3 is TGCAGCGTTGGACTAGCGGGGGGGCCTTACAATGAGCAGTTCTTC.

This clonotype was counted only a few times. The CDR3 region is CSVEDQQSANYGYTF. In nucleotides, the CDR3 is TGCAGCGTTGAAGATCAACAGTCAGCTAACTATGGCTACACCTTC. V is TRBV29-1 and J is TRBJ1-2; D not resolved. V gave up 0 bases and J gave up 0 bases, with 11 bases separating them. This CDR3 comprises 15 residues. The germline CDR1 and CDR2 sequences are SQVTM and ANQGSEA.

This clonotype was picked up many times. The chain joins TRBV20-1 to TRBJ1-4; no definite D call. Looked up from germline, CDR1 is DFQATT and CDR2 is SNEGSKA (reference sequence). Trimming took off 5 bases at V and 7 bases at J, with 11 bases between the two ends. This CDR3 region has 12 residues. The CDR3: CSAEARGEKLFF. The CDR3 coding sequence is TGCAGTGCTGAAGCCCGCGGTGAAAAACTGTTTTTT.

This clonotype appeared a few times. This chain connects TRBV6-1 to TRBJ1-2; 8 positions agree with TRBD1. J was trimmed by 0 bases and V by 0 bases; bases with no gene match: 0. Germline V lookup: CDR1 MNHNS, CDR2 SASEGT. This CDR3 contains 15 residues. CDR3 sequence reads: CASSEATGANYGYTF. CDR3 nucleotide sequence: TGTGCCAGCAGTGAAGCGACAGGGGCTAACTATGGCTACACCTTC.